These 20 T cell receptor beta chains originate from one sample sequenced in a study of monozygotic twins with inflammatory bowel disease. TCRdb re-called the 5' RACE reads and catalogs CDR3 proteins one per entry, DNA excluded. The table for this sample gives some 210,000 distinct CDR3 sequences. Material: blood. Source of these receptors: a human donor with ulcerative colitis or Crohn's disease, or a healthy co-twin of an affected twin (not recorded which).

The gene calls are TRBV5-6 and TRBJ2-3; TCRdb designates TRBD1, a call that cannot be tested without DNA. Germline-derived CDR1 and CDR2 are SGHDT and YYEEEE. There are 17 residues in the CDR3. The CDR3 region is CASSLAWGSPGTDTQYF. Full variable domain (rest looked up from reference TRBV5-6 and TRBJ2-3): DAGVTQSPTHLIKTRGQQVTLRCSPKSGHDTVSWYQQALGQGPQFIFQYYEEEERQRGNFPDRFSGHQFPNYSSELNVNALLLGDSALYLCASSLAWGSPGTDTQYFGPGTRLTVL.

The CDR3 here is CASSSQEGTEAFF. The chain joins TRBV7-2 to TRBJ1-1; TCRdb gives TRBD1 as the D gene, but with no DNA this cannot be confirmed. This CDR3 has 13 amino acids. Germline CDR1 SGHTA, CDR2 FQGNSA.

V is TRBV19 and J is TRBJ1-1; TCRdb names TRBD1, which stays unverified in the absence of DNA. From germline, CDR1 is LNHDA and CDR2 SQIVND (reference sequence). The length of the CDR3 is 14 residues. This chain's CDR3 is CASSAGQGASEAFF.

The chain uses TRBV12-3 or TRBV12-4 and TRBJ2-7; the D gene TCRdb calls, TRBD1, cannot be checked with no DNA. This CDR3 region has 15 residues. CDR3 region: CASSLATGFGHEQYF.

The gene calls are TRBV11-2 and TRBJ2-3. This CDR3 spans 17 amino acids. The germline CDR1 and CDR2 sequences are SGHAT and FQNNGV. CDR3 protein: CASSGEVDGASTDTQYF.

This rearrangement joins TRBV12-3 or TRBV12-4 to TRBJ2-1; the TCRdb D gene call, TRBD1, has no DNA to confirm it. The CDR3 extends over 13 amino acids. The CDR3 reads CASSPGTNREQFF.

The CDR3 here is CASQGGGLYNSPLHF. The chain employs TRBV7-9 and TRBJ1-6. The CDR3 extends over 15 amino acids. CDR1 is SEHNR and CDR2 is FQNEAQ in the germline V gene (reference sequence).

The V and J genes are TRBV20-1 and TRBJ2-5; TCRdb reports TRBD1, a call that lacks DNA to check it against. Germline CDR1 is DFQATT and CDR2 is SNEGSKA (reference sequence). This CDR3 is built from 14 residues. CDR3 loop: CSAGPRTGKETQYF.

The rearrangement links TRBV18 to TRBJ2-1. The CDR3 runs 16 residues. Germline CDR1 KGHSH, CDR2 LQKENI. The CDR3 here is CASSSSGGSSYNEQFF.

The chain recombines TRBV19 with TRBJ1-1. Germline loops: CDR1 LNHDA, CDR2 SQIVND (reference sequence). The CDR3 runs to 15 residues. The CDR3 reads CASRRDYRVDTEAFF.

V usage is TRBV12-3 or TRBV12-4 and J usage is TRBJ1-2; TCRdb's D call, TRBD1, is unchecked because there is no DNA. This CDR3 has 14 amino acids. CDR3 protein: CASRGGQFNYGYTF.

This rearrangement joins TRBV5-6 to TRBJ1-2. The CDR3 runs to 15 residues. Germline V lookup: CDR1 SGHDT, CDR2 YYEEEE. CDR3 amino acids: CASQGGWDGPRGYTF.

The chain has TRBV7-2 and TRBJ1-1; TCRdb's D gene call, TRBD1, goes unchecked for lack of DNA. The germline CDR1 and CDR2 sequences are SGHTA and FQGNSA. CDR3 size: 13 residues. The CDR3 here is CASSLPNRGQAFF.

This chain joins TRBV29-1 and TRBJ2-2; the TRBD1 assignment by TCRdb is unverifiable without DNA. Germline CDR1 reads SQVTM; CDR2 reads ANQGSEA. The CDR3 loop spans 14 amino acids. The CDR3 sequence is CSVIRDPLTGELFF.

This chain joins TRBV29-1 and TRBJ2-3; the D call from TCRdb, TRBD1, cannot be confirmed without DNA. The germline V gene encodes CDR1 SQVTM and CDR2 ANQGSEA. The CDR3 is 14 amino acids. The CDR3 sequence: CSVTGGHNTDTQYF.

The V gene is TRBV7-9, the J gene TRBJ2-5. CDR3 size: 16 residues. Germline loops: CDR1 SEHNR, CDR2 FQNEAQ (reference sequence). The CDR3 protein is CASSPWSAGAQETQYF.

The chain is built from TRBV5-1 and TRBJ1-1; TCRdb's assignment of TRBD1 cannot be checked, as there is no DNA. The length of the CDR3 is 18 residues. Per germline, CDR1 SGHRS and CDR2 YFSETQ. CDR3 protein: CASSLAPGAIDRSTEAFF.

V is TRBV28 and J is TRBJ2-7. CDR1 MDHEN and CDR2 SYDVKM come from the germline V gene. The CDR3 runs 12 residues. The CDR3 sequence is CASSPRFYEQYF.

The chain employs TRBV6-5 and TRBJ1-2. The CDR3 spans 15 residues. Germline CDR1 is MNHEY and CDR2 is SVGAGI. CDR3 protein: CASSYKVGSNYGYTF.

The chain has TRBV24-1 and TRBJ2-5. The CDR3 runs to 15 residues. Germline CDR1 KGHDR, CDR2 SFDVKD. CDR3: CATSDKDATKETQYF.